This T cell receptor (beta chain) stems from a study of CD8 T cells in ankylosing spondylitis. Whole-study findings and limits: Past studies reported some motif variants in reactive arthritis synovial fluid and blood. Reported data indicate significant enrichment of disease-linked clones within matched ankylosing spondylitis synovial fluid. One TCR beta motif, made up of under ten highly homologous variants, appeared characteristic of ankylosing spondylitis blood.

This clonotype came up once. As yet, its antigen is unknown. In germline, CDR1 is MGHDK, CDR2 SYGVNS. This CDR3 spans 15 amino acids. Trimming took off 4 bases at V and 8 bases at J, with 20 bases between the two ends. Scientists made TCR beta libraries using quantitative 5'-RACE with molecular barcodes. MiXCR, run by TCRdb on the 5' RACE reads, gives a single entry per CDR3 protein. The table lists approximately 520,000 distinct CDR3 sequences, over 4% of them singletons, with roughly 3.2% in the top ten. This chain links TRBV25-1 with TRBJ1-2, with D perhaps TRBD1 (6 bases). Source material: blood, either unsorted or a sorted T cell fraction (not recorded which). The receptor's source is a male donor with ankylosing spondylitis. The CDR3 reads CASSARRRGKEGYTF. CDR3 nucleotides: TGTGCCAGCAGTGCAAGGAGAAGGGGGAAAGAAGGCTACACCTTC.